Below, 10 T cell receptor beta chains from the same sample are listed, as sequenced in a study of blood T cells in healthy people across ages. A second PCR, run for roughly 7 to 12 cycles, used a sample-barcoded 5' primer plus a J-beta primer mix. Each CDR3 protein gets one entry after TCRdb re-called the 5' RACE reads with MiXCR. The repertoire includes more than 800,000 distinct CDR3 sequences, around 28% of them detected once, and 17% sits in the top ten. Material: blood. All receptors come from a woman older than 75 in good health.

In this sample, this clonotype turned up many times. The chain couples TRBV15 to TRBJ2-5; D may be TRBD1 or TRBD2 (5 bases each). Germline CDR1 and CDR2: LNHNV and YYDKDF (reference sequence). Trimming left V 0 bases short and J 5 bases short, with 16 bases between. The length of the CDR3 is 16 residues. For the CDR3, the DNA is TGTGCCACCAGCAGAGATAGTAGGGGAGTGGGCGAGACCCAGTACTTC. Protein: CATSRDSRGVGETQYF.

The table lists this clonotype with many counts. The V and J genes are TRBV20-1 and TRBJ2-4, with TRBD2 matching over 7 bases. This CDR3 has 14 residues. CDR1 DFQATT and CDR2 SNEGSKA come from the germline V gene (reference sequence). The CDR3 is CSTPGGGTKNIQYF. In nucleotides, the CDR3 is TGCAGCACTCCTGGGGGGGGGACCAAAAACATTCAGTACTTC.

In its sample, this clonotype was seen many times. CDR3 loop: CASTIGGLLTDTQYF. Here the CDR3 DNA reads TGCGCCAGCACCATCGGGGGACTTCTCACAGATACGCAGTATTTT. This chain uses TRBV5-1 with TRBJ2-3; D possibly corresponds to TRBD2 (6 bases). Trimming removed 6 bases from V and 2 bases from J, with 16 bases in between. CDR1 is SGHRS, CDR2 YFSETQ, per germline. This CDR3 is built from 15 residues.

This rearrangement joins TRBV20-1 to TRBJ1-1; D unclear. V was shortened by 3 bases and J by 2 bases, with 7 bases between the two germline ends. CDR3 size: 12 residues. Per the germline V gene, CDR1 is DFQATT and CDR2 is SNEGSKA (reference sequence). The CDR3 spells CSASIRNTEAFF. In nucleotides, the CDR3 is TGCAGTGCTAGTATCCGAAACACTGAAGCTTTCTTT.

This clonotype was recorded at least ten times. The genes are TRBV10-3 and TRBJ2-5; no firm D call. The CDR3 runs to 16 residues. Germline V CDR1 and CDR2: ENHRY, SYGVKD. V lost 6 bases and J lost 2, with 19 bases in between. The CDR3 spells CAIRKGNTEKQETQYF. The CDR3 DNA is TGTGCCATCAGGAAAGGTAACACAGAGAAACAAGAGACCCAGTACTTC.

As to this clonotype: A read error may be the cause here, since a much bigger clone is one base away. CDR3 sequence (DNA): TGCAGTGCTAGAGAGACCAGTATGCCTAACTATGGCTACACCTTC. Amino acids: CSARETSMPNYGYTF. The chain is built from TRBV20-1 and TRBJ1-2; no reliable D call. Germline CDR1 reads DFQATT; CDR2 reads SNEGSKA (reference sequence). This CDR3 region has 15 residues. Deletions cut 0 bases from V and 0 bases from J, with 11 bases between.

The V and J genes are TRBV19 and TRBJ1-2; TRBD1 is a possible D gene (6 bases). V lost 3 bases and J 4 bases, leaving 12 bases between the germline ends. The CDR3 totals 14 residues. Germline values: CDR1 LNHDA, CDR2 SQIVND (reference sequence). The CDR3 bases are TGTGCCAGTAGTATCCGGGGGCGCTTCTATGGCTACACCTTC. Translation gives CASSIRGRFYGYTF.

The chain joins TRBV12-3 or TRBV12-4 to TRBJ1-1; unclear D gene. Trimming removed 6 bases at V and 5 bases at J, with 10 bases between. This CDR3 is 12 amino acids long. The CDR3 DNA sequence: TGTGCCAGCAGGAGGATGGGGACTGAAGCTTTCTTT. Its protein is CASRRMGTEAFF.

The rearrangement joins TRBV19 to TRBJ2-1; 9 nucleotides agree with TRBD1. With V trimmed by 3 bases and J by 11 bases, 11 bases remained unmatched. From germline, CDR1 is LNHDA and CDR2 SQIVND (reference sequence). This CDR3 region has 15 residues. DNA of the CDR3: TGTGCCAGTAGTATTGGGGACAGGGATTCGTCCCAGCAGTTCTTC. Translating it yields CASSIGDRDSSQQFF.

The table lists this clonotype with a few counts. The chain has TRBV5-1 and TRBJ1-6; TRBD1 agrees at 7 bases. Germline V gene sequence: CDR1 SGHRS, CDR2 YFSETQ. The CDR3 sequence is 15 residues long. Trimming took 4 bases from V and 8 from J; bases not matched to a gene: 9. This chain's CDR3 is CASSTTTGTDSPLHF. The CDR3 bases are TGCGCCAGCAGCACAACGACAGGGACGGATTCACCCCTCCACTTT. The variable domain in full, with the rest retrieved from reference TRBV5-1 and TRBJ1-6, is KAGVTQTPRYLIKTRGQQVTLSCSPISGHRSVSWYQQTPGQGLQFLFEYFSETQRNKGNFPGRFSGRQFSNSRSEMNVSTLELGDSALYLCASSTTTGTDSPLHFGNGTRLTVT.